One sample yielded the 23 T cell receptor beta chains listed below, sequenced in a study of blood T cell repertoires in COVID-19. TCRdb's table, derived via immunoSEQ multiplex PCR, lists solely in-frame clones and lacks some. The table includes 220,000 or so clones, 75% to 90% detected once. The sequencing sample was made of peripheral blood. These receptors were collected from an elderly woman with COVID-19, enrolled during active disease.

This chain joins TRBV4-1 and TRBJ2-2; 9 bases are a match to TRBD1. Germline lookup yields CDR1 MGHRA and CDR2 YSYEKL. CDR3 length: 16 residues. The junction had 6 bases not matched to a gene; V was cut back by 2 bases and J by 5 bases. For the CDR3, the DNA is TGCGCCAGCAGCCAATCTACAGGGGGCCGGACCGGGGAGCTGTTTTTT. As protein: CASSQSTGGRTGELFF.

The chain links TRBV15 to TRBJ1-4; no clear D gene. The CDR3 consists of 15 residues. V gave up 4 bases and J gave up 0 bases, with 9 bases separating them. Germline values: CDR1 LNHNV, CDR2 YYDKDF (reference sequence). CDR3 coding DNA: TGTGCCACCAGCAACCACGGTGCAACTAATGAAAAACTGTTTTTT. This gives the protein CATSNHGATNEKLFF.

J is TRBJ1-1 and V is TRBV2; the match to TRBD1 covers 8 bases. After removal of 6 bases from V and 0 bases from J, the junction contained 6 bases not matched to a gene. CDR3 size: 15 residues. Per germline, CDR1 SNHLY and CDR2 FYNNEI. The CDR3 DNA reads TGTGCCAGCAGCAGACAGGGGATGATGAACACTGAAGCTTTCTTT. Translated: CASSRQGMMNTEAFF.

The chain carries TRBV5-4 and TRBJ1-4; 8 positions agree with TRBD1. The CDR3 spans 14 residues. With V trimmed by 0 bases and J by 5 bases, 0 bases remained unmatched. Per the germline V gene, CDR1 is SGHNT and CDR2 is YYREEE (reference sequence). The DNA of the CDR3 is TGTGCCAGCAGCTTGGGGACAGGGAATGAAAAACTGTTTTTT. This encodes CASSLGTGNEKLFF.

The chain combines TRBV3-1 (or the pseudogene TRBV3-2) with TRBJ1-5; maybe TRBD1 (6 bases). The CDR3 contains 14 residues. Germline CDR1 and CDR2: LGHDT and YNNKEL (reference sequence). V lost 5 bases and J 7 bases, leaving 15 bases between the germline ends. CDR3 residues: CASSFQGLGQPQHF. In DNA form, the CDR3 reads TGTGCCAGCAGCTTCCAGGGGTTAGGACAGCCCCAGCATTTT.

This chain joins TRBV5-1 and TRBJ1-2; 7 bases map to TRBD1. The trim removed 4 bases at V and 7 bases at J, leaving 7 bases unmatched. This CDR3 is 13 amino acids long. The germline gives CDR1 SGHRS, CDR2 YFSETQ. The CDR3 bases are TGCGCCAGCAGCACTACAGGGGTGGGTGGCTACACCTTC. Its translation: CASSTTGVGGYTF.

This chain connects TRBV6-5 to TRBJ1-1; weak D call: TRBD1 (6 bases). The CDR3 length is 14 residues. CDR1 and CDR2 from the germline V gene are MNHEY and SVGAGI. V lost 7 bases and J lost 11, with 23 bases in between. The CDR3 sequence is CASTLLGQGRLAFF. The CDR3 DNA is TGTGCCAGCACTCTTTTGGGGCAGGGGCGGCTCGCTTTCTTT.

The V gene is TRBV5-1, the J gene TRBJ2-2; possibly TRBD2 for D (8 bases). Per germline, CDR1 SGHRS and CDR2 YFSETQ. The V end lost 4 bases, the J end lost 0 bases, and 19 bases lay between the germline ends. CDR3 length: 18 amino acids. The chain's CDR3 is CASSPGGTATSNTGELFF. For the CDR3, the DNA is TGCGCCAGCAGCCCGGGAGGGACAGCTACGTCGAACACCGGGGAGCTGTTTTTT.

The chain employs TRBV9 and TRBJ2-4; 8 nucleotides align to TRBD2. CDR3 length equals 14 residues. The ends lost 4 bases at V and 13 bases at J; junction bases unmatched: 13. Germline-derived CDR1 and CDR2 are SGDLS and YYNGEE. In DNA form, the CDR3 reads TGTGCCAGCAGCCCCACTGGGGCGGGGGGATCACAGTACTTC. Amino acids: CASSPTGAGGSQYF.

This chain's CDR3 is CASSLKGLNNEQFF. DNA of the CDR3: TGTGCCAGCAGTTTAAAAGGACTAAACAATGAGCAGTTCTTC. The J gene is TRBJ2-1, the V gene TRBV27, with a possible D match to TRBD2 (6 bases). Trimming stripped 2 bases from V and 5 bases from J, with 10 bases between. The CDR3 runs 14 residues. Looked up from germline, CDR1 is MNHEY and CDR2 is SMNVEV (reference sequence).

This sequence joins TRBV6-5 and TRBJ1-2; the match to TRBD1 covers 10 bases. The CDR3 is 13 residues long. Germline values: CDR1 MNHEY, CDR2 SVGAGI. The trim removed 6 bases at V and 7 bases at J, leaving 5 bases unmatched. The CDR3 protein is CASRTGGAGGYTF. CDR3 nucleotides: TGTGCCAGCAGGACAGGGGGCGCTGGTGGCTACACCTTC.

The chain couples TRBV25-1 to TRBJ1-2, with TRBD1 matching over 11 bases. The CDR3 has 15 residues. Germline V CDR1 and CDR2: MGHDK, SYGVNS. Trimming at V came to 1 base and at J to 7 bases, leaving 5 bases not matched to a gene. The CDR3 loop is CASSELGTGGIGYTF. Here the CDR3 DNA reads TGTGCCAGCAGTGAATTGGGGACAGGGGGGATTGGCTACACCTTC.

This clone was recorded a few times. The CDR3 DNA is TGTGCCAGCAGCCCGGGTCTTCCGGAGACCCAGTACTTC. Translated: CASSPGLPETQYF. The chain employs TRBV7-3 and TRBJ2-5, with D unclear. The CDR3 covers 13 residues. Between the trimmed V and J ends, which lost 5 bases and 5 bases, there was a span of 12 bases. Germline-derived CDR1 and CDR2 are SGHTA and FQGTGA.

On this clone: The identical CDR3 is also encoded by other nucleotide sequences in the sample. The chain has TRBV6-5 and TRBJ1-5; 12 nucleotides match TRBD1. The CDR3 is made up of 15 amino acids. From germline, CDR1 is MNHEY and CDR2 SVGAGI. With V trimmed by 6 bases and J by 7 bases, 7 bases remained unmatched. The DNA for the CDR3 is TGTGCCAGCAGCCCACTCGGGACAGGGGGCCAGCCCCAGCATTTT. Its translation is CASSPLGTGGQPQHF.

CDR3 nucleotides: TGTGCCAGCAGGCGGGATAGCGGGAGCCACAATGAGCAGTTCTTC. The encoded protein is CASRRDSGSHNEQFF. The chain joins TRBV6-5 to TRBJ2-1; 9 bases align to TRBD2. V trimming: 6 bases; J trimming: 5 bases; junction bases outside the gene matches: 8. Germline values: CDR1 MNHEY, CDR2 SVGAGI. The CDR3 covers 15 residues.

The V call is TRBV5-8, the J call TRBJ2-7; TRBD1 aligns across 7 bases. Germline V gene data show CDR1 as SGHTS and CDR2 as YDEGEE. The trim removed 5 bases at V and 9 bases at J, leaving 14 bases unmatched. The CDR3 length is 14 residues. Written as DNA, the CDR3 is TGTGCCAGCAGGTCCAGAGGGGGCGGCCCCACGCAGTACTTC. Translating it yields CASRSRGGGPTQYF.

The gene calls are TRBV5-5 and TRBJ1-2; 7 bases agree with TRBD1. V dropped 4 bases and J dropped 2; count of bases not matched to a gene: 5. CDR1 is SGHKS and CDR2 is YYEKEE in the germline V gene (reference sequence). There are 14 residues in the CDR3. This CDR3 reads CASSASTGNYGYTF. CDR3 sequence (DNA): TGTGCCAGCAGCGCCTCGACAGGGAACTATGGCTACACCTTC.

The chain joins TRBV5-3 to TRBJ1-4, with 8 bases identical to TRBD1. Being an ORF, TRBV5-3 has a function that is uncertain. The J segment lost 3 bases and the V segment lost 4 bases, leaving 8 bases of the junction unmatched. The CDR3 totals 16 residues. CDR3 region: CARSRGQGIANEKLFF. Written as DNA, the CDR3 is TGTGCCAGAAGCCGAGGACAGGGAATAGCTAATGAAAAACTGTTTTTT.

The chain is built from TRBV18 and TRBJ1-1, with unresolved D. V gave up 3 bases and J gave up 1 base, with 12 bases separating them. The CDR3 length is 15 residues. Germline CDR1 is KGHSH and CDR2 is LQKENI. DNA for the CDR3: TGTGCCAGCTCACCGGAGAGGGTGGCGAACACTGAAGCTTTCTTT. It is translated as CASSPERVANTEAFF.

This chain connects TRBV30 to TRBJ1-3; no clear D gene. The V end was cut by 2 bases, the J end by 5 bases, with 7 bases between. Germline V lookup: CDR1 GTSNPN, CDR2 SVGIG (reference sequence). This CDR3 is built from 12 residues. Written as DNA, the CDR3 is TGTGCCTGGAGTACAAACCGAAACACCATATATTTT. This gives the protein CAWSTNRNTIYF.

V is TRBV6-5 and J is TRBJ1-1, with a weak D call TRBD1 (5 bases). There are 13 residues in the CDR3. CDR1 is MNHEY and CDR2 is SVGAGI in the germline V gene. V was cut by 4 bases and J by 5 bases, with 11 bases left in between. The DNA of the CDR3 is TGTGCCAGCAGTTTGGGGCCCCGGACTGAAGCTTTCTTT. Residues: CASSLGPRTEAFF.

The rearrangement links TRBV12-5 to TRBJ2-3; tentative D call: TRBD2 (5 bases). Trimming removed 5 bases from V and 6 bases from J, with 24 bases in between. The CDR3 runs to 17 residues. Germline V CDR1 and CDR2: LGHNT, FRNRAP. This chain's CDR3 is CASGTRLSLRVGDTQYF. The CDR3, as DNA: TGTGCTAGTGGTACACGACTTAGCTTGAGGGTGGGGGATACGCAGTATTTT. Together with reference TRBV12-5 and TRBJ2-3, the CDR3 gives the full variable domain: DARVTQTPRHKVTEMGQEVTMRCQPILGHNTVFWYRQTMMQGLELLAYFRNRAPLDDSGMPKDRFSAEMPDATLATLKIQPSEPRDSAVYFCASGTRLSLRVGDTQYFGPGTRLTVL.

This chain connects TRBV6-1 to TRBJ1-6; 11 nucleotides match TRBD1. Per germline, CDR1 MNHNS and CDR2 SASEGT. The trim removed 4 bases at V and 4 bases at J, leaving 6 bases unmatched. CDR3 length: 17 residues. This CDR3 reads CASSGPGTGGYNSPLHF. The DNA of the CDR3 is TGTGCCAGCAGTGGTCCCGGGACAGGGGGATATAATTCACCCCTCCACTTT.